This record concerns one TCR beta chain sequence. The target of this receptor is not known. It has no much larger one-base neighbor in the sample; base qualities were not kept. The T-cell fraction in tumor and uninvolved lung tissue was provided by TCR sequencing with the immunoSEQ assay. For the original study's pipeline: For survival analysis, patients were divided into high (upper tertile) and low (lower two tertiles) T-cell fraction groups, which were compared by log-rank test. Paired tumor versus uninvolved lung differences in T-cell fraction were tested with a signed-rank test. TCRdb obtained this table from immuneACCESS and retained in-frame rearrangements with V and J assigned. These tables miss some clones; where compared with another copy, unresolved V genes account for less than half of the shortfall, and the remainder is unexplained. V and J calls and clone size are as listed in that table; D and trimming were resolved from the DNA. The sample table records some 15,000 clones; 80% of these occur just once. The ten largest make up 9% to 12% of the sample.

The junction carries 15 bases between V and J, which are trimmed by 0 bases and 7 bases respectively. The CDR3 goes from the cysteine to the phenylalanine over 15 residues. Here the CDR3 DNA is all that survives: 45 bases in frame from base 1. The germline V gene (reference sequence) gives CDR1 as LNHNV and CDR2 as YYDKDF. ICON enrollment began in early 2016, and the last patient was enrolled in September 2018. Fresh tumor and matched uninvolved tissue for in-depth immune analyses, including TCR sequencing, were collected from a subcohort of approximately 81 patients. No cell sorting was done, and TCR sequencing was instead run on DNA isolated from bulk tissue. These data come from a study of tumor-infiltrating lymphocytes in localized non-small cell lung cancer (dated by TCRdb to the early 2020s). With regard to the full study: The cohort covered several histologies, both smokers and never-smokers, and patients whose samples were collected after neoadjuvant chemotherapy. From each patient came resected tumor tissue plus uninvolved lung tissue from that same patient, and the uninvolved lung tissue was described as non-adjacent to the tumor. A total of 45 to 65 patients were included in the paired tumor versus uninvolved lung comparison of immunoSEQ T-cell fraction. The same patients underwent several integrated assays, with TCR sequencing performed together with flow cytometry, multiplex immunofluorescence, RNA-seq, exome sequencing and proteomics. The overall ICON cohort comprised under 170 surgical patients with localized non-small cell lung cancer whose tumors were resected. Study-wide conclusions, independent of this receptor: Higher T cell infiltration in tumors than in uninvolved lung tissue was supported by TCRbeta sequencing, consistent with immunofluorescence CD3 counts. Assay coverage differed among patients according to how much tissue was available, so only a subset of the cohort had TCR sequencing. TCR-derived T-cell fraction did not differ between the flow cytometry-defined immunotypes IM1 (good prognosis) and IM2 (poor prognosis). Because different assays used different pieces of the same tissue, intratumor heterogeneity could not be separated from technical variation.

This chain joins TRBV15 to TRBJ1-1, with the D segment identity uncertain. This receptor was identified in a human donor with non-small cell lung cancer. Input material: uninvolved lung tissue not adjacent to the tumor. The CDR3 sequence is CATSRDRQPAFEAFF. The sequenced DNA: TGTGCCACCAGCAGAGATCGGCAGCCAGCCTTTGAAGCTTTCTTT.